This TCR beta chain was sequenced for a study of a mutant IDH1 vaccine in newly diagnosed glioma. This CDR3 region has 15 residues. Germline V gene sequence: CDR1 SGHNT, CDR2 YYREEE (reference sequence). V trimming: 4 bases; J trimming: 2 bases; junction bases outside the gene matches: 9. Generated by immunoSEQ multiplex PCR, the TCRdb table keeps only in-frame clones and is missing some. The data contain about 52,000 clones, around 90% of them singletons. As concerns this clone: Its antigen is still unknown.

Indicated time point: week 11, during vaccination. A 20-mer mutant IDH1 peptide at 300 ug was injected subcutaneously with topical imiquimod. The source is a man in his forties or fifties with glioma. The J gene is TRBJ2-7, the V gene TRBV5-4; 7 positions agree with TRBD2. Sequenced here: PBMCs, sampled from a glioma patient whose treatment included an IDH1 peptide vaccine. CDR3 region: CASSPGGGGTYEQYF. Written as DNA, the CDR3 is TGTGCCAGCAGCCCTGGTGGGGGGGGGACCTACGAGCAGTACTTC.